These 29 T cell receptor beta chains originate from one sample sequenced in a study of T cells in Graves' hyperthyroidism and ophthalmopathy. RNA transcripts were the template for amplifying TCR beta CDR3 regions. An initial round of RT-PCR targeting the TCR CDR3 relied on the HTBI primer set. TCRdb re-derived calls from the multiplex PCR reads in MiXCR, one entry per CDR3 protein. The data hold 500,000 to 650,000 distinct CDR3 sequences, with just under 20% observed a single time. Input material: blood. These TCRs come from a man aged 40-49 years with Graves' ophthalmopathy.

This clonotype appeared a few times. This chain joins TRBV10-2 and TRBJ1-5, with TRBD1 matching over 7 bases. CDR3 length: 14 amino acids. Germline assignment: CDR1 WSHSY and CDR2 SAAADI. J was trimmed by 7 bases and V by 7 bases; bases with no gene match: 10. The CDR3 DNA is TGCGCCAGCACGGCAGGGGGTGGCCCCCAGCCCCAGCATTTT. Amino acid sequence: CASTAGGGPQPQHF.

This clonotype has more than one count but fewer than ten. The J gene is TRBJ2-1, the V gene TRBV12-3 or TRBV12-4, with D perhaps given as TRBD1 or TRBD2 (6 bases each). V lost 2 bases and J 6 bases, leaving 14 bases between the germline ends. This CDR3 region has 15 residues. CDR3 in amino acids: CASSLHPGAPNEQFF. CDR3 coding DNA: TGTGCCAGCAGTTTACACCCGGGGGCCCCCAATGAGCAGTTCTTC.

This clonotype was detected many times. The chain combines TRBV3-1 with TRBJ1-1; maybe TRBD1 (6 bases). Germline V CDR1 and CDR2: LGHDT, YNNKEL (reference sequence). V dropped 4 bases and J dropped 1 base, with 10 bases sitting between them. This CDR3 has 14 amino acids. CDR3 sequence (DNA): TGTGCCAGCAGCCTGGGACAAGCGAACACTGAAGCTTTCTTT. Its translation: CASSLGQANTEAFF.

On this clonotype: This clone may be a read error of a much larger clone one base away. The chain links TRBV7-8 to TRBJ2-7; D remains unclear. V dropped 4 bases and J dropped 2 bases, with 12 bases sitting between them. The CDR3 extends over 14 amino acids. Per the germline V gene, CDR1 is SGHVS and CDR2 is FQNEAQ. Written as DNA, the CDR3 is TGTGCCAGCAGCTCCGGGTCGTACACCTACGAGCAGTACTTC. This sequence encodes CASSSGSYTYEQYF.

In its sample, this clonotype was seen many times. The chain carries TRBV6-1 and TRBJ1-2, with TRBD1 matching 7 bases. Per germline, CDR1 MNHNS and CDR2 SASEGT. The CDR3 is made up of 15 amino acids. V gave up 6 bases and J gave up 5 bases; unmatched junction bases: 12. CDR3 in DNA: TGTGCCAGCAGCGGGAGGGGGCTGGTTTCGTATGGCTACACCTTC. This codes for CASSGRGLVSYGYTF.

This clonotype showed up many times. The chain combines TRBV11-1 with TRBJ2-1; tentatively, D is TRBD2 (6 bases). The germline gives CDR1 SGHAT, CDR2 FQDESV (reference sequence). V was pared by 6 bases and J by 9 bases, with 15 bases between. CDR3 length equals 13 residues. The CDR3 sequence is CASSSVWGGEQFF. CDR3 sequence (DNA): TGTGCCAGCAGTTCCGTCTGGGGAGGTGAGCAGTTCTTC. The full variable domain, in which reference TRBV11-1 and TRBJ2-1 provide the parts outside the CDR3, is EAEVAQSPRYKITEKSQAVAFWCDPISGHATLYWYRQILGQGPELLVQFQDESVVDDSQLPKDRFSAERLKGVDSTLKIQPAELGDSAMYLCASSSVWGGEQFFGPGTRLTVL.

V and J are TRBV18 and TRBJ2-3, with D perhaps TRBD1 (6 bases). Looked up from germline, CDR1 is KGHSH and CDR2 is LQKENI. The CDR3 runs to 14 residues. The ends were cut back, 0 bases at V and 6 bases at J, with 10 bases in the middle. For the CDR3, the DNA is TGTGCCAGCTCACCACCGTCCAGGGGTGATACGCAGTATTTT. It specifies CASSPPSRGDTQYF.

The chain recombines TRBV5-8 with TRBJ2-1, with unresolved D. This CDR3 contains 13 residues. CDR1 and CDR2 from the germline V gene are SGHTS and YDEGEE. Trimming removed 2 bases at V and 15 bases at J, with 18 bases between. CDR3 sequence: CASSFAAEQGGFF. For the CDR3, the DNA is TGTGCCAGCAGCTTCGCGGCAGAACAAGGCGGGTTCTTC.

This clonotype showed up many times. V is TRBV11-2 and J is TRBJ2-1, with TRBD1 matching 8 bases. Trimming cost V 4 bases and J 6 bases; bases outside gene matches: 5. Looked up from germline, CDR1 is SGHAT and CDR2 is FQNNGV. The CDR3 length is 14 residues. CDR3 region: CASSSGTGGNEQFF. The CDR3 DNA follows: TGTGCCAGCAGCTCCGGTACAGGGGGCAATGAGCAGTTCTTC.

This clonotype has at least ten counts. V and J are TRBV5-6 and TRBJ2-3; D may be TRBD2 (5 bases). This CDR3 spans 15 amino acids. Germline V lookup: CDR1 SGHDT, CDR2 YYEEEE. Trimming removed 1 base at V and 1 base at J, with 10 bases between. The CDR3 is CASSLWGDGTDTQYF. CDR3 in DNA: TGTGCCAGCAGCTTGTGGGGAGACGGCACAGATACGCAGTATTTT. Based on the CDR3 plus reference TRBV5-6 and TRBJ2-3, the full variable domain is DAGVTQSPTHLIKTRGQQVTLRCSPKSGHDTVSWYQQALGQGPQFIFQYYEEEERQRGNFPDRFSGHQFPNYSSELNVNALLLGDSALYLCASSLWGDGTDTQYFGPGTRLTVL.

This chain joins TRBV25-1 and TRBJ2-7; 7 positions match TRBD2. There are 14 residues in the CDR3. V lost 3 bases to trimming and J lost 3 bases; unmatched junction nucleotides: 5. Germline V gives CDR1 MGHDK, CDR2 SYGVNS. The CDR3 region is CASSEGGSGYEQYF. In nucleotides, the CDR3 is TGTGCCAGCAGTGAGGGAGGGTCAGGCTACGAGCAGTACTTC.

This chain uses TRBV18 with TRBJ2-1, with D perhaps TRBD2 (6 bases). Trimming removed 8 bases at V and 1 base at J, with 15 bases between. The CDR3 extends over 15 amino acids. Germline lookup yields CDR1 KGHSH and CDR2 LQKENI. The CDR3 region is CASLGGSGSYNEQFF. CDR3 sequence (DNA): TGTGCCAGCCTTGGGGGGAGCGGGTCCTACAATGAGCAGTTCTTC.

This clonotype was seen repeatedly, ten times or more. The V gene is TRBV18, the J gene TRBJ2-3, with unresolved D. This CDR3 region has 15 residues. V was shortened by 2 bases and J by 3 bases, with 12 bases between the two germline ends. Germline assignment: CDR1 KGHSH and CDR2 LQKENI. In DNA, the CDR3 is TGTGCCAGCTCACCAGCACTCCTGGGTACAGATACGCAGTATTTT. Residues: CASSPALLGTDTQYF.

The sample holds many counts of this clonotype. The chain recombines TRBV28 with TRBJ1-4; no clear D gene. V dropped 6 bases and J dropped 8 bases, with 16 bases sitting between them. Germline CDR1 reads MDHEN; CDR2 reads SYDVKM. This CDR3 is built from 14 residues. CDR3 in amino acids: CASSRVGIGEKLFF. As DNA, the CDR3 is TGTGCCAGCAGCCGGGTCGGGATCGGAGAAAAACTGTTTTTT.

This clonotype was seen a few times. The chain employs TRBV28 and TRBJ2-7; D unresolved. CDR1 MDHEN and CDR2 SYDVKM come from the germline V gene. The CDR3 runs 12 residues. With 2 bases removed from V and 6 bases from J, the gap between germline ends came to 8 bases. The CDR3 region has the DNA TGTGCCAGCAGTTTAGAGCGAGCCGAGCAGTACTTC. This translates into CASSLERAEQYF. Combining the CDR3 with reference TRBV28 and TRBJ2-7 gives the whole variable domain DVKVTQSSRYLVKRTGEKVFLECVQDMDHENMFWYRQDPGLGLRLIYFSYDVKMKEKGDIPEGYSVSREKKERFSLILESASTNQTSMYLCASSLERAEQYFGPGTRLTVT.

This chain uses TRBV20-1 with TRBJ2-5; no definite D call. V gave up 3 bases and J gave up 5 bases, with 16 bases separating them. This CDR3 has 14 amino acids. From germline, CDR1 is DFQATT and CDR2 SNEGSKA (reference sequence). DNA of the CDR3: TGCAGTGCTAGCTGGAGTTCTAGTAGTGAGACCCAGTACTTC. Translation: CSASWSSSSETQYF.

There are many counts of this clonotype. V usage is TRBV9 and J usage is TRBJ1-5; 10 bases agree with TRBD1. CDR1 is SGDLS, CDR2 YYNGEE, per germline. V was pared by 6 bases and J by 5 bases, with 8 bases of the junction left unmatched. The CDR3 covers 15 residues. The CDR3 DNA follows: TGTGCCAGCACCAACCCCGGGACAGGGGATCAGCCCCAGCATTTT. Amino acids: CASTNPGTGDQPQHF.

The chain carries TRBV28 and TRBJ2-3; D ambiguous. V lost 2 bases to trimming and J lost 0 bases, with 6 bases between them. Germline values: CDR1 MDHEN, CDR2 SYDVKM. The length of the CDR3 is 14 residues. The CDR3 sequence: CASSLLHSTDTQYF. CDR3 coding DNA: TGTGCCAGCAGTTTACTCCACAGCACAGATACGCAGTATTTT.

The V call is TRBV19, the J call TRBJ1-5, with 7 bases that match TRBD1. The CDR3 loop spans 15 amino acids. From germline, CDR1 is LNHDA and CDR2 SQIVND (reference sequence). J gave up 3 bases and V 6 bases, and 8 bases lay outside the gene matches. The CDR3 region has the DNA TGTGCCAGTAGCAAGGGACAGACCCTCAATCAGCCCCAGCATTTT. Its translation is CASSKGQTLNQPQHF.

This clonotype appeared many times. The chain's CDR3 is CASSPIRDRGRNYGYTF. For the CDR3, the DNA is TGTGCCAGCAGCCCTATCCGGGACAGGGGGCGCAACTATGGCTACACCTTC. The gene calls are TRBV11-2 and TRBJ1-2; 12 bases fit TRBD1. Germline assignment: CDR1 SGHAT and CDR2 FQNNGV. The V segment lost 5 bases and the J segment 2 bases; nucleotides outside the gene matches: 9. The CDR3 has 17 amino acids.

In this sample, this clonotype turned up many times. This rearrangement joins TRBV7-2 to TRBJ2-7; 11 bases align to TRBD2. The V gene's germline CDR1 is SGHTA and CDR2 FQGNSA. The CDR3 runs 16 residues. The ends lost 2 bases at V and 9 bases at J; junction bases unmatched: 12. Here the CDR3 DNA reads TGTGCCAGCAGCTTACGGACTAGCGGGCCCCAATGGAGGCAGTACTTC. Translation gives CASSLRTSGPQWRQYF.

This clonotype was detected many times. This chain uses TRBV29-1 with TRBJ1-1; 7 nucleotides align to TRBD1. The CDR3 is made up of 13 amino acids. Germline V gives CDR1 SQVTM, CDR2 ANQGSEA. The J segment lost 0 bases and the V segment lost 3 bases, leaving 1 base of the junction unmatched. The CDR3 nucleotides read TGCAGCGTTGAGGGGACAGTGAACACTGAAGCTTTCTTT. This translates into CSVEGTVNTEAFF.

This clonotype occurred many times. The chain carries TRBV4-1 and TRBJ2-3; tentatively, D is TRBD1 or TRBD2 (5 bases each). The V end lost 4 bases, the J end lost 4 bases, and 12 bases lay between the germline ends. This CDR3 comprises 14 residues. The germline V gene encodes CDR1 MGHRA and CDR2 YSYEKL. The CDR3 here is CASSLRDPSDTQYF. The CDR3 nucleotides are TGCGCCAGCAGCCTCCGGGACCCCTCAGATACGCAGTATTTT.

V is TRBV5-1 and J is TRBJ2-7, with D maybe TRBD1 (5 bases). The ends were cut back, 2 bases at V and 7 bases at J, with 16 bases in the middle. Germline CDR1 and CDR2: SGHRS and YFSETQ. The length of the CDR3 is 14 residues. CDR3 amino acids: CASSFHRSPREQYF. CDR3 DNA: TGCGCCAGCAGCTTCCACAGGAGTCCTCGGGAGCAGTACTTC.

Only a few counts were recorded for this clonotype. The V call is TRBV5-6, the J call TRBJ2-1; D may correspond to TRBD1 or TRBD2 (5 bases each). Germline V gives CDR1 SGHDT, CDR2 YYEEEE. This CDR3 is 14 amino acids long. V gave up 1 base and J gave up 9 bases, with 14 bases separating them. CDR3 sequence reads: CASSLMSGTSEQFF. In DNA, the CDR3 is TGTGCCAGCAGCTTGATGTCCGGGACGAGTGAGCAGTTCTTC.

This clonotype was counted at least ten times. The V gene is TRBV30, the J gene TRBJ2-3; D not certain. This CDR3 spans 12 amino acids. V was cut by 2 bases and J by 4 bases, with 7 bases left in between. The germline CDR1 and CDR2 sequences are GTSNPN and SVGIG (reference sequence). CDR3 amino acids: CAWSRTSDTQYF. The CDR3 coding sequence is TGTGCCTGGAGTAGGACCTCAGATACGCAGTATTTT.

The rearrangement joins TRBV19 to TRBJ1-5; 7 bases agree with TRBD1. The CDR3 runs 15 residues. Trimming at V came to 1 base and at J to 4 bases, leaving 4 bases not matched to a gene. The germline V gene has CDR1 LNHDA and CDR2 SQIVND (reference sequence). The CDR3 reads CASSIGGQLNQPQHF. The CDR3 DNA sequence: TGTGCCAGTAGTATAGGGGGACAGCTAAATCAGCCCCAGCATTTT.

This clonotype has more than one count but fewer than ten. This chain links TRBV5-1 with TRBJ2-5, with TRBD2 matching 12 bases. Trimming removed 3 bases from V and 2 bases from J; junction bases left unmatched: 8. Germline CDR1 SGHRS, CDR2 YFSETQ. The CDR3 spans 17 residues. This chain's CDR3 is CASSSASTSGGQETQYF. As DNA, the CDR3 is TGCGCCAGCAGCTCAGCAAGTACTAGCGGGGGGCAAGAGACCCAGTACTTC.

This clonotype was found a few times. DNA of the CDR3: TGTGCCAGCAGACCGGGACGGACTAATCAGCCCCAGCATTTT. As protein: CASRPGRTNQPQHF. The V and J genes are TRBV6-1 and TRBJ1-5; D may be TRBD1 (5 bases). The V gene's germline CDR1 is MNHNS and CDR2 SASEGT. The ends were cut back, 6 bases at V and 4 bases at J, with 13 bases in the middle. The CDR3 contains 14 residues.